What follows describes a single T cell receptor beta chain. What it binds is not known. Genomic DNA templated the TCR beta VDJ and CDR3 profiling. TCRdb independently ran MiXCR on the reads; one entry per CDR3 protein. Among nearly 60,000 distinct CDR3 sequences listed, about 56% were seen once. All sequencing subjects had displayed CD8+CD57+ cell expansion on flow cytometry. These data are taken from a study of CD8+CD57+ T cells in acquired aplastic anemia. Study as a whole: Sorting CD4+ and CD8+ cells gave DNA averaging approximately 3 ug.

Study-level findings and limits: Patients versus controls showed no significant CD8+ Simpson's diversity difference. There were over 25 CD8+ CDR3 sequences that occurred in both patients and controls.

Source material: sorted CD4+, CD8+, or CD8+CD57+ T cells (not recorded which) from PBMCs. The receptor was derived from a human donor with aplastic anemia.

The CDR3 sequence is CASTKQVPSYEQYF. In DNA form, the CDR3 reads TGTGCCAGCACCAAACAGGTTCCCTCCTACGAGCAGTACTTC. V usage is TRBV12-3 or TRBV12-4 and J usage is TRBJ2-7; perhaps TRBD1 as D (5 bases). Trimming shortened V by 7 bases and J by 0 bases, and 13 bases separated the two germline ends. The CDR3 spans 14 residues.